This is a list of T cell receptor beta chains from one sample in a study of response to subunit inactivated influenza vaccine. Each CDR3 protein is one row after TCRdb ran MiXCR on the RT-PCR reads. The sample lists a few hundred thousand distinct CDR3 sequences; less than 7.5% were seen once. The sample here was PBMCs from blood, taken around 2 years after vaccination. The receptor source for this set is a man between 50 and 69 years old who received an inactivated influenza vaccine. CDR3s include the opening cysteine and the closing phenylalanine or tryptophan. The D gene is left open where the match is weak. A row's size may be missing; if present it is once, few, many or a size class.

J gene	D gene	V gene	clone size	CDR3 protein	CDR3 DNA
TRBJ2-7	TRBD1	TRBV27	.	CASKQGELYEQYF	TGTGCCAGCAAACAGGGGGAGCTCTACGAGCAGTACTTC
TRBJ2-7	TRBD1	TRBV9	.	CASSGEQGAGEQYF	TGTGCCAGCAGCGGAGAACAGGGGGCTGGGGAGCAGTACTTC
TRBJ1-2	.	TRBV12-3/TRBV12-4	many	CASGRTDANYGYTF	TGTGCCAGCGGTCGGACAGATGCTAACTATGGCTACACCTTC
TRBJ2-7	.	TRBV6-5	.	CASSYSKQGYEQYF	TGTGCCAGCAGTTACTCGAAACAGGGCTACGAGCAGTACTTC
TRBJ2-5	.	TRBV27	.	CASSFNPDSPNYQETQYF	TGTGCCAGCAGTTTCAACCCAGACAGCCCTAATTACCAAGAGACCCAGTACTTC
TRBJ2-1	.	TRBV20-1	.	CSAPAGLHDYNEQFF	TGCAGTGCTCCGGCAGGGCTACATGACTACAATGAGCAGTTCTTC
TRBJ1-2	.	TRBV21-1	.	CASSKDWANYGYTF	TGTGCCAGCAGCAAAGATTGGGCTAACTATGGCTACACCTTC
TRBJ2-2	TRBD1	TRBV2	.	CASGTGRSGELFF	TGTGCCAGCGGGACAGGGCGTTCCGGGGAGCTGTTTTTT
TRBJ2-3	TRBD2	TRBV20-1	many	CSASNSGAGDTQYF	TGCAGTGCTAGTAACAGCGGGGCAGGAGATACGCAGTATTTT
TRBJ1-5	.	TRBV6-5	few	CASSYSGLANQPQHF	TGTGCCAGCAGTTACTCGGGACTGGCAAATCAGCCCCAGCATTTT
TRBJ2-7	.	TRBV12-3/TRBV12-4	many	CASSLFEGNYEQYF	TGTGCCAGCAGTTTATTTGAGGGTAACTACGAGCAGTACTTC
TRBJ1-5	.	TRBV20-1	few	CSARDRRQGSNQPQHF	TGCAGTGCTAGAGATCGTCGGCAGGGGAGCAATCAGCCCCAGCATTTT
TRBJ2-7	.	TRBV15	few	CATSSSQEGLYEQYF	TGTGCCACCAGCAGTTCTCAGGAGGGTCTCTACGAGCAGTACTTC
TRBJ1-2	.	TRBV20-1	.	CSARSPAMGPRFYTF	TGCAGTGCTAGATCCCCAGCAATGGGGCCAAGGTTCTACACCTTC
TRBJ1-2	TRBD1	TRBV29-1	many	CSVMDRDGYTF	TGCAGCGTAATGGACAGGGATGGCTACACCTTC
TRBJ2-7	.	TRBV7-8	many	CASSRWVGEQYF	TGTGCCAGCAGCCGCTGGGTTGGGGAGCAGTACTTC
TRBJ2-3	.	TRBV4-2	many	CASSRGAADTQYF	TGTGCCAGCAGCCGGGGTGCCGCAGATACGCAGTATTTT
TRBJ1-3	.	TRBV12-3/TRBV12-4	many	CASSLTSSGNTIYF	TGTGCCAGCAGTTTAACCAGCTCTGGAAACACCATATATTTT
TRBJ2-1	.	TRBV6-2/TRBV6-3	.	CASSSPQLSYNEQFF	TGTGCCAGCAGTTCCCCCCAGCTTTCCTACAATGAGCAGTTCTTC
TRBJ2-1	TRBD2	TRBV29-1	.	CSVEEKASGRVNEQFF	TGCAGCGTTGAAGAGAAGGCTAGCGGGAGGGTTAATGAGCAGTTCTTC
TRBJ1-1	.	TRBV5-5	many	CASSFGMANTEAFF	TGTGCCAGCAGCTTCGGCATGGCGAACACTGAAGCTTTCTTT
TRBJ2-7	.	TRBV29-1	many	CSVAHGQPSYEQYF	TGCAGCGTTGCCCACGGACAGCCCTCCTACGAGCAGTACTTC
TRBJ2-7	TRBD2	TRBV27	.	CASSQRLADSYEQYF	TGTGCCAGCAGCCAAAGACTAGCGGACTCCTACGAGCAGTACTTC
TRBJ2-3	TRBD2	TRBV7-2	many	CASSLSGGGGDTQYF	TGTGCCAGCAGCCTAAGCGGGGGGGGCGGTGATACGCAGTATTTT
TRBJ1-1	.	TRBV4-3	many	CASSQESYSEAFF	TGCGCCAGCAGCCAAGAGTCTTACAGTGAAGCTTTCTTT
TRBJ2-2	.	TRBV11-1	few	CASSHLGAGASTGELFF	TGTGCCAGCAGCCACCTTGGGGCAGGGGCGAGCACCGGGGAGCTGTTTTTT
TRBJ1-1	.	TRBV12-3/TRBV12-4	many	CASSLTGYTEAFF	TGTGCCAGCAGCTTAACGGGTTACACTGAAGCTTTCTTT
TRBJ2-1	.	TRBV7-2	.	CASSWTAYNEQFF	TGTGCCAGCAGCTGGACAGCCTACAATGAGCAGTTCTTC
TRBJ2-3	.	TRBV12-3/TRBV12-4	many	CASKRSDTQYF	TGTGCCAGCAAGCGTTCAGATACGCAGTATTTT
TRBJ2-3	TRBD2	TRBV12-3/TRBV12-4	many	CASSLAGTRADTQYF	TGTGCCAGCAGTTTAGCGGGGACTAGAGCAGATACGCAGTATTTT
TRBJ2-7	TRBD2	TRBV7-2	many	CASSLGVAGPREQYF	TGTGCCAGCAGCTTAGGGGTAGCGGGGCCTCGTGAGCAGTACTTC
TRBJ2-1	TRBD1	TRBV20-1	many	CSANRDRDFLSYNEQFF	TGCAGTGCTAACCGGGACAGGGACTTCCTCTCCTACAATGAGCAGTTCTTC
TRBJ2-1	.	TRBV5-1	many	CASSPLPTTGRGSSYNEQFF	TGCGCCAGCAGCCCCTTACCCACGACAGGTCGGGGCAGCTCCTACAATGAGCAGTTCTTC
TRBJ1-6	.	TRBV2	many	CASSSPPGHTLHF	TGTGCCAGCAGTTCCCCTCCGGGGCATACCCTCCACTTT
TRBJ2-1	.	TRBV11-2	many	CASSLLPPDEQFF	TGTGCCAGCAGCTTACTTCCCCCTGATGAGCAGTTCTTC
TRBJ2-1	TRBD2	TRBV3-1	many	CASSQAASGNEQFF	TGTGCCAGCAGCCAAGCAGCTAGCGGGAATGAGCAGTTCTTC